Below are 19 T cell receptor beta chains sequenced from a single sample in a study of regulatory T cells after allogeneic stem cell transplantation. The TCR beta CDR3 region was amplified from SMARTer RACE cDNA made from RNA. TCRdb re-called the 5' RACE reads through MiXCR, storing one row per CDR3 protein. The data contain approximately 390 distinct CDR3 sequences, 15% to 20% of them singletons. This material consisted of sorted CD4+ T cells from blood (whether regulatory or conventional is not recorded), taken 30 days after allogeneic stem cell transplant. These receptors were obtained from a human patient who had an allogeneic stem cell transplant, so the T cells may come from the graft donor.

This clonotype has just a few counts. A much larger clone lies one base from this, so it may be a read error. The chain recombines TRBV28 with TRBJ1-2, with D uncertain. Germline CDR1 MDHEN, CDR2 SYDVKM. This CDR3 has 14 amino acids. For the CDR3, the DNA is TGTGCCAGCAGTTTCGGCCAGTTTAACTATGACTACACCTTC. This translates into CASSFGQFNYDYTF.

This clonotype is categorized as large. CDR3 DNA sequence: TGTGCCAGCAGGCCAGTAAGGACAGGGAGAAGGGTCACTGAAGCTTTCTTT. This translates into CASRPVRTGRRVTEAFF. V gene TRBV6-5 combines with J gene TRBJ1-1; 8 bases fit TRBD1. The CDR3 sequence is 17 residues long. CDR1 is MNHEY, CDR2 SVGAGI, per germline. With V trimmed by 6 bases and J by 4 bases, 16 bases remained unmatched.

This rearrangement joins TRBV5-1 to TRBJ2-2; D is ambiguous. Germline lookup yields CDR1 SGHRS and CDR2 YFSETQ. The CDR3 sequence is 11 residues long. As DNA, the CDR3 is TGCGCAAGAATGGGGACCGGGGAGCTGTTTTTT. Its protein product is CARMGTGELFF. Full variable domain (missing parts from reference TRBV5-1 and TRBJ2-2): KAGVTQTPRYLIKTRGQQVTLSCSPISGHRSVSWYQQTPGQGLQFLFEYFSETQRNKGNFPGRFSGRQFSNSRSEMNVSTLELGDSALYLCARMGTGELFFGEGSRLTVL.

By share of the sample, this clonotype is medium-sized. The J gene is TRBJ2-3, the V gene TRBV10-3; 11 bases fit TRBD1. The CDR3 has 16 residues. The germline gives CDR1 ENHRY, CDR2 SYGVKD. V shed 2 bases and J 1 base; nucleotides not matched to a gene: 2. The CDR3 spells CAISEPGQGGTDTQYF. The CDR3 nucleotides read TGTGCCATCAGTGAGCCGGGACAGGGGGGCACAGATACGCAGTATTTT.

This clonotype was observed a handful of times. This chain links TRBV12-2 with TRBJ2-7; TRBD1, the table's D call, lacks a check against the DNA. TRBV12-2 is marked as a pseudogene. This CDR3 spans 17 amino acids. CDR3 amino acids: CASRLATCGQGYDEQYF. For the CDR3, the DNA is TGTGCAAGTCGCTTAGCGACTTGTGGACAGGGGTACGACGAGCAGTACTTC.

Comment on this clonotype: One junction end does not reproduce the germline sequence, and a read error may be involved. The chain links TRBV7-9 to TRBJ1-5; the D is unclear. The closer fit of TRBJ2-3 to the DNA end suggests the J call may be wrong. This CDR3 has 13 residues. Germline CDR1 is SEHNR and CDR2 is FQNEAQ (reference sequence). The CDR3 reads CASSLDSNQPQYF. The CDR3, as DNA: TGCGCCAGCAGCCTAGATAGCAATCAGCCCCAGTATTTT.

This clonotype was seen a few times. The junction differs from germline at one of its ends, possibly a read error. CDR3 protein: CASSLVVGGLNRPQHF. The DNA for the CDR3 is TGTGCCAGCAGCTTAGTTGTAGGGGGCCTAAATCGGCCCCAGCATTTT. V is TRBV7-8 and J is TRBJ1-5; 7 positions match TRBD1. This CDR3 contains 16 residues. Germline V gives CDR1 SGHVS, CDR2 FQNEAQ.

By sample share, this clonotype is hyperexpanded. The chain joins TRBV12-3 or TRBV12-4 to TRBJ2-1; 13 bases fit TRBD2. After removal of 3 bases from V and 4 bases from J, the junction contained 12 bases not matched to a gene. The CDR3 runs 19 residues. In DNA form, the CDR3 reads TGTGCCAGCAGTTTTCTCCCGACTAGCGGGGGGTTGGGGTACAATGAGCAGTTCTTC. Translation: CASSFLPTSGGLGYNEQFF.

By proportion, this clonotype is large. J is TRBJ1-2 and V is TRBV3-1; 7 positions agree with TRBD1. The CDR3 covers 14 residues. J was trimmed by 8 bases and V by 5 bases; bases with no gene match: 11. Germline-derived CDR1 and CDR2 are LGHDT and YNNKEL (reference sequence). CDR3 bases: TGTGCCAGCAGCTTTTCGACAGGGTACGTCGGCTACACCTTC. It translates to CASSFSTGYVGYTF.

As for this clonotype: Likely a read error: the CDR3 ends without its conserved phenylalanine or tryptophan. V usage is TRBV20-1 and J usage is TRBJ2-7, with 13 bases identical to TRBD2. V shed 5 bases and J 0 bases; nucleotides not matched to a gene: 10. This CDR3 has 17 amino acids. The germline V gene encodes CDR1 DFQATT and CDR2 SNEGSKA (reference sequence). CDR3 DNA: TGCAGTGCTGCACCCGGGACTAGCGGGATGAGCTCCTACGAGCAGTACTCC. This translates into CSAAPGTSGMSSYEQYS.

Remarks on this clonotype: This clone may be a read error of a much larger clone one base away. The chain has TRBV5-1 and TRBJ2-5, with TRBD2 as a possible D gene (7 bases). CDR1 and CDR2 (germline): SGHRS, YFSETQ. This CDR3 contains 15 residues. The CDR3 nucleotides read TGCGCCAGCAGCTCCGATCCGGGGGGCGAGGAGACCCAGCACTTC. It translates to CASSSDPGGEETQHF.

The rearrangement links TRBV5-6 to TRBJ1-2, with 9 nucleotides matching TRBD1. The V segment lost 3 bases and the J segment 2 bases; nucleotides outside the gene matches: 8. The germline CDR1 and CDR2 sequences are SGHDT and YYEEEE. The CDR3 is 16 amino acids. The CDR3 coding sequence is TGTGCCAGCAGCTGGAGGGGACAGGGACTCAACTATGGCTACACCTTC. Its protein is CASSWRGQGLNYGYTF.

Within the sample, this clonotype is large. V is TRBV7-2 and J is TRBJ1-1; no definite D call. The CDR3 has 13 amino acids. With 5 bases removed from V and 4 bases from J, the gap between germline ends came to 11 bases. The V gene's germline CDR1 is SGHTA and CDR2 FQGNSA. The CDR3 nucleotides read TGTGCCAGCAGCAGCAGGATTAGCACTGAAGCTTTCTTT. The encoded protein is CASSSRISTEAFF.

In its sample, this clonotype is medium-sized. A read error may account for a junction end that differs from germline. The chain joins TRBV4-2 to TRBJ1-5; 9 nucleotides match TRBD1. The CDR3 has 16 residues. CDR1 and CDR2 from the germline V gene are LGHNA and YNFKEQ. This CDR3 is CANSQDKSGTGTPQHF. CDR3 nucleotide sequence: TGTGCCAACAGCCAAGATAAATCCGGGACAGGGACGCCCCAGCATTTT.

This clonotype is medium-sized (0.01 to 0.1%) in the sample. The gene calls are TRBV5-5 and TRBJ2-7, with TRBD2 as a possible D gene (6 bases). The V and J ends lost 4 bases and 0 bases respectively, with 8 bases between them. Germline V gene sequence: CDR1 SGHKS, CDR2 YYEKEE (reference sequence). The CDR3 has 13 residues. The CDR3 nucleotides are TGTGCCAGCAGCCTCGGGAGCTCCTACGAGCAGTACTTC. Translating gives CASSLGSSYEQYF.

The chain combines TRBV7-2 with TRBJ1-1; D call uncertain. The germline V gene has CDR1 SGHTA and CDR2 FQGNSA. This CDR3 is built from 12 residues. With 5 bases removed from V and 4 bases from J, the gap between germline ends came to 8 bases. The CDR3 bases are TGTGCCAGCAGCAGGATTAGCACTGAAGCTTTCTTT. Its translation is CASSRISTEAFF.

The chain joins TRBV20-1 to TRBJ2-2; weak D call: TRBD2 (6 bases). From germline, CDR1 is DFQATT and CDR2 SNEGSKA (reference sequence). CDR3 length equals 14 residues. The germline V and J ends were trimmed by 3 bases and 8 bases, with 16 bases remaining between them. CDR3 amino acids: CSARGGNVGGELFF. DNA of the CDR3: TGCAGTGCTAGGGGGGGAAATGTAGGGGGGGAGCTGTTTTTT.

This chain uses TRBV20-1 with TRBJ2-4; possible D gene TRBD2, 6 bases. The CDR3 runs to 12 residues. Looked up from germline, CDR1 is DFQATT and CDR2 is SNEGSKA (reference sequence). V shed 5 bases and J shed 5 bases, with 10 bases lying between them. CDR3 coding DNA: TGCAGTGCTCCTCCGGGAGAAAACATTCAGTACTTC. Encoded protein: CSAPPGENIQYF.

This clonotype is labeled medium-sized. The chain has TRBV7-8 and TRBJ1-5; tentative D call: TRBD1 (5 bases). CDR1 and CDR2 (germline): SGHVS, FQNEAQ. The CDR3 is 16 amino acids. Trimming took 5 bases from V and 3 from J, leaving 17 bases between them. For the CDR3, the DNA is TGTGCCAGCAGCCGGTACGGGACGTCGGACAATCAGCCCCAGCATTTT. Translated, it gives CASSRYGTSDNQPQHF. Full variable domain (missing parts from reference TRBV7-8 and TRBJ1-5): GAGVSQSPRYKVAKRGQDVALRCDPISGHVSLFWYQQALGQGPEFLTYFQNEAQLDKSGLPSDRFFAERPEGSVSTLKIQRTQQEDSAVYLCASSRYGTSDNQPQHFGDGTRLSIL.